The 31 T cell receptor beta chains below come from one sample, sequenced in a study of glioma-infiltrating T cells after dendritic cell vaccination. Assay used: immunoSEQ multiplex PCR; TCRdb lists only in-frame clones, some missing. The sample yields tens of thousands of clones, approximately 81% seen once. Time point indicated: after dendritic cell vaccination, including at tumor progression/relapse. This specimen consisted of blood, obtained after dendritic cell vaccination. These receptors all stem from a human donor with glioblastoma.

The chain is built from TRBV7-2 and TRBJ1-5, with unresolved D. The CDR3 covers 13 residues. Germline V lookup: CDR1 SGHTA, CDR2 FQGNSA. V was pared by 1 base and J by 6 bases, with 7 bases between. CDR3 protein: CASSLEETQPQHF. DNA of the CDR3: TGTGCCAGCAGCTTAGAGGAGACTCAGCCCCAGCATTTT.

This rearrangement joins TRBV5-1 to TRBJ1-4, with a weak D call TRBD1 (5 bases). V was shortened by 0 bases and J by 5 bases, with 8 bases between the two germline ends. Germline V gene sequence: CDR1 SGHRS, CDR2 YFSETQ. The CDR3 contains 14 residues. The CDR3 nucleotides are TGCGCCAGCAGCTTGGGCAGGGCGAATGAAAAACTGTTTTTT. Residues: CASSLGRANEKLFF.

The V gene is TRBV2, the J gene TRBJ2-5; 7 nucleotides agree with TRBD2. Looked up from germline, CDR1 is SNHLY and CDR2 is FYNNEI. The CDR3 loop spans 15 amino acids. J was trimmed by 6 bases and V by 8 bases; bases with no gene match: 15. CDR3 DNA: TGTGCCAGCCTCCGACTAGCAGCGGTTTCGAAGACCCAGTACTTC. As protein: CASLRLAAVSKTQYF.

This clone was seen a few times. This rearrangement joins TRBV15 to TRBJ2-1, with 7 bases matching TRBD1. The J segment lost 5 bases and the V segment lost 1 base, leaving 5 bases of the junction unmatched. CDR1 is LNHNV, CDR2 YYDKDF, per germline (reference sequence). The CDR3 runs 15 residues. CDR3 sequence (DNA): TGTGCCACCAGCAGAGGACAGGGAAAGGACAATGAGCAGTTCTTC. It codes for CATSRGQGKDNEQFF.

This chain links TRBV28 with TRBJ2-7, with TRBD2 matching 11 bases. Germline CDR1 is MDHEN and CDR2 is SYDVKM. The CDR3 sequence is 16 residues long. J lost 5 bases, V lost 5 bases, and 11 bases had no gene match. CDR3 sequence: CASSPVAGGNENEQYF. The DNA for the CDR3 is TGTGCCAGCAGTCCTGTAGCGGGAGGGAACGAAAACGAGCAGTACTTC.

J is TRBJ1-1 and V is TRBV9; D uncertain. This CDR3 contains 14 residues. Germline-derived CDR1 and CDR2 are SGDLS and YYNGEE. V was shortened by 4 bases and J by 4 bases, with 14 bases between the two germline ends. The CDR3 nucleotides are TGTGCCAGCAGCCCCCCCGGAGGTCGCACTGAAGCTTTCTTT. Its protein product is CASSPPGGRTEAFF.

The chain combines TRBV29-1 with TRBJ1-1, with D perhaps TRBD1 (5 bases). Deletions cut 4 bases from V and 7 bases from J, with 13 bases between. This CDR3 spans 12 amino acids. Germline CDR1 reads SQVTM; CDR2 reads ANQGSEA. The CDR3 loop is CSVVRGSNEAFF. As DNA, the CDR3 is TGCAGCGTTGTTAGGGGAAGCAATGAAGCTTTCTTT.

The V call is TRBV7-2, the J call TRBJ2-1, with 9 nucleotides matching TRBD1. Trimming cost V 1 base and J 4 bases; bases outside gene matches: 5. CDR1 and CDR2 (germline): SGHTA, FQGNSA. The CDR3 is 16 residues long. The CDR3 here is CASSLEGTGIYNEQFF. CDR3 DNA: TGTGCCAGCAGCTTAGAAGGGACAGGGATATACAATGAGCAGTTCTTC.

This sequence joins TRBV6-1 and TRBJ1-2, with a tentative D call TRBD1 (5 bases). Trimming left V 5 bases short and J 2 bases short, with 12 bases between. The germline gives CDR1 MNHNS, CDR2 SASEGT. This CDR3 has 14 amino acids. DNA for the CDR3: TGTGCCAGCAGTCGGGGGGTCGAGAACTATGGCTACACCTTC. This translates into CASSRGVENYGYTF.

The rearrangement joins TRBV7-3 to TRBJ2-7; 8 nucleotides match TRBD1. The CDR3 is 15 residues long. CDR1 and CDR2 from the germline V gene are SGHTA and FQGTGA. V lost 0 bases and J lost 5; bases outside the gene matches: 6. In DNA, the CDR3 is TGTGCCAGCAGCTTAACGGACAGGGTAAATGACGAGCAGTACTTC. As protein: CASSLTDRVNDEQYF. Full variable domain (remainder filled in from reference TRBV7-3 and TRBJ2-7): GAGVSQTPSNKVTEKGKYVELRCDPISGHTALYWYRQSLGQGPEFLIYFQGTGAADDSGLPNDRFFAVRPEGSVSTLKIQRTERGDSAVYLCASSLTDRVNDEQYFGPGTRLTVT.

V is TRBV5-1 and J is TRBJ1-1; TRBD1 is a possible D gene (6 bases). This CDR3 spans 15 amino acids. Germline V gene lookup returns CDR1 SGHRS and CDR2 YFSETQ. V was clipped by 0 bases and J by 1 base, with 10 bases between them. In DNA form, the CDR3 reads TGCGCCAGCAGCTTGGTGGACAGCCGGAACACTGAAGCTTTCTTT. This gives the protein CASSLVDSRNTEAFF.

The V gene is TRBV5-5, the J gene TRBJ1-4; tentatively, D is TRBD1 (5 bases). Trimming removed 0 bases at V and 7 bases at J, with 13 bases between. Germline assignment: CDR1 SGHKS and CDR2 YYEKEE (reference sequence). The CDR3 contains 15 residues. CDR3 amino acids: CASSLGWGVGEKLFF. The CDR3 DNA reads as TGTGCCAGCAGCTTGGGGTGGGGCGTAGGTGAAAAACTGTTTTTT.

Only a few counts were recorded for this clone. The V and J genes are TRBV7-6 and TRBJ1-4, with D possibly being TRBD1 (5 bases). Between the trimmed V and J ends, which lost 3 bases and 6 bases, there was a span of 14 bases. CDR1 is SGHVS and CDR2 is FNYEAQ in the germline V gene. The CDR3 extends over 15 amino acids. Here the CDR3 reads CASSFRAGRDEKLFF. For the CDR3, the DNA is TGTGCCAGCAGCTTTCGGGCAGGGAGGGATGAAAAACTGTTTTTT.

This chain joins TRBV4-1 and TRBJ2-2; TRBD1 agrees at 8 bases. The trim removed 0 bases at V and 7 bases at J, leaving 13 bases unmatched. This CDR3 is 18 amino acids long. The germline gives CDR1 MGHRA, CDR2 YSYEKL. CDR3 sequence: CASSQERQQRGQGGELFF. CDR3 DNA sequence: TGCGCCAGCAGCCAAGAACGACAACAACGCGGACAGGGCGGGGAGCTGTTTTTT.

J is TRBJ1-1 and V is TRBV7-9; a possible D gene is TRBD1 (5 bases). From germline, CDR1 is SEHNR and CDR2 FQNEAQ (reference sequence). Trimming pared 5 bases from V and 1 base from J, leaving 8 bases between. This CDR3 has 13 amino acids. This chain's CDR3 is CASSEDRNTEAFF. The CDR3 DNA sequence: TGTGCCAGCAGCGAAGACAGGAACACTGAAGCTTTCTTT. The variable domain in full, completed from reference TRBV7-9 and TRBJ1-1, reads DTGVSQNPRHKITKRGQNVTFRCDPISEHNRLYWYRQTLGQGPEFLTYFQNEAQLEKSRLLSDRFSAERPKGSFSTLEIQRTEQGDSAMYLCASSEDRNTEAFFGQGTRLTVV.

The chain couples TRBV6-5 to TRBJ2-4, with D perhaps matching TRBD1 (5 bases). Between the trimmed V and J ends, which lost 4 bases and 3 bases, there was a span of 10 bases. Germline assignment: CDR1 MNHEY and CDR2 SVGAGI. This CDR3 region has 14 residues. The CDR3 nucleotides are TGTGCCAGCAGTTCAGGGTCGGGCAAAAACATTCAGTACTTC. Translating gives CASSSGSGKNIQYF.

The chain uses TRBV4-1 and TRBJ2-3, with 12 bases matching TRBD2. J was trimmed by 8 bases and V by 2 bases; bases with no gene match: 8. CDR1 and CDR2 from the germline V gene are MGHRA and YSYEKL. The CDR3 is 16 residues long. The CDR3 bases are TGCGCCAGCAGCCAACTAGCGGGGGGGCAGTCGGGTACGCAGTATTTT. Translating it yields CASSQLAGGQSGTQYF.

The chain employs TRBV7-8 and TRBJ2-3; 7 nucleotides match TRBD1. From germline, CDR1 is SGHVS and CDR2 FQNEAQ. The CDR3 covers 15 residues. The V segment lost 5 bases and the J segment 5 bases; nucleotides outside the gene matches: 10. In DNA, the CDR3 is TGTGCCAGCAGCGGGAACAGGGGACCGAGAGATACGCAGTATTTT. As protein: CASSGNRGPRDTQYF.

The chain employs TRBV7-9 and TRBJ1-4, with 10 bases identical to TRBD1. The J segment lost 0 bases and the V segment lost 5 bases, leaving 6 bases of the junction unmatched. The CDR3 totals 17 residues. Germline V lookup: CDR1 SEHNR, CDR2 FQNEAQ (reference sequence). The CDR3 here is CASSLRTGGPTNEKLFF. The CDR3 DNA reads as TGTGCCAGCAGCCTTCGGACAGGGGGTCCAACTAATGAAAAACTGTTTTTT.

The V and J genes are TRBV12-5 and TRBJ2-7, with D tentatively TRBD2 (5 bases). The CDR3 totals 16 residues. Germline V gene sequence: CDR1 LGHNT, CDR2 FRNRAP. Trimming pared 1 base from V and 0 bases from J, leaving 13 bases between. The CDR3 is CASGLADSGGSYEQYF. The CDR3 DNA reads as TGTGCTAGTGGTTTGGCCGACTCCGGAGGCTCCTACGAGCAGTACTTC. Looking up the rest from reference TRBV12-5 and TRBJ2-7 gives the full variable domain: DARVTQTPRHKVTEMGQEVTMRCQPILGHNTVFWYRQTMMQGLELLAYFRNRAPLDDSGMPKDRFSAEMPDATLATLKIQPSEPRDSAVYFCASGLADSGGSYEQYFGPGTRLTVT.

The V and J genes are TRBV7-2 and TRBJ1-1, with D possibly TRBD1 on 6 matching bases. This CDR3 spans 15 amino acids. Germline V gives CDR1 SGHTA, CDR2 FQGNSA. The V end lost 2 bases, the J end lost 0 bases, and 10 bases lay between the germline ends. The CDR3 protein is CASSLSTGMNTEAFF. DNA of the CDR3: TGTGCCAGCAGCTTATCGACAGGAATGAACACTGAAGCTTTCTTT. Together with reference TRBV7-2 and TRBJ1-1, the CDR3 gives the full variable domain: GAGVSQSPSNKVTEKGKDVELRCDPISGHTALYWYRQSLGQGLEFLIYFQGNSAPDKSGLPSDRFSAERTGGSVSTLTIQRTQQEDSAVYLCASSLSTGMNTEAFFGQGTRLTVV.

V is TRBV5-6 and J is TRBJ2-5; 7 bases are a match to TRBD1. The closer fit of TRBJ2-7 to the DNA end suggests the J call may be wrong. The CDR3 length is 14 residues. Germline V CDR1 and CDR2: SGHDT, YYEEEE. The CDR3 DNA reads TGTGCCAGCAGCTTGGACGGGACAGCCTACGAGCAGTACTTC. The encoded protein is CASSLDGTAYEQYF.

The chain links TRBV7-2 to TRBJ2-1, with 13 bases matching TRBD2. The CDR3 totals 16 residues. Germline V lookup: CDR1 SGHTA, CDR2 FQGNSA. J was trimmed by 5 bases and V by 4 bases; bases with no gene match: 5. The CDR3 DNA follows: TGTGCCAGCAGCTCTTGGACTAGCGGGAGTAACAATGAGCAGTTCTTC. Translating gives CASSSWTSGSNNEQFF.

In DNA, the CDR3 is TGTGCCAGCAGTGAAGCGGCTAGGAGCTCCTACGAGCAGTACTTC. Protein product: CASSEAARSSYEQYF. The chain links TRBV6-1 to TRBJ2-7; no definite D call. This CDR3 comprises 15 residues. Between the trimmed V and J ends, which lost 0 bases and 0 bases, there was a span of 9 bases. Germline V gene data show CDR1 as MNHNS and CDR2 as SASEGT.

The chain's CDR3 is CASSSTRSSYNEQFF. DNA of the CDR3: TGCGCCAGCAGCAGTACCAGAAGCTCCTACAATGAGCAGTTCTTC. The rearrangement joins TRBV5-1 to TRBJ2-1; D call uncertain. The V gene's germline CDR1 is SGHRS and CDR2 YFSETQ. This CDR3 is 15 amino acids long. V lost 4 bases and J 0 bases, leaving 11 bases between the germline ends.

The chain has TRBV18 and TRBJ1-2; maybe TRBD1 (5 bases). The CDR3 spans 16 residues. V was pared by 3 bases and J by 5 bases, with 19 bases between. Germline V gives CDR1 KGHSH, CDR2 LQKENI. The CDR3 coding sequence is TGTGCCAGCTCACCGCAAGCACCGACAGCAGAGTATGGCTACACCTTC. Its translation: CASSPQAPTAEYGYTF.

J is TRBJ1-1 and V is TRBV7-9, with 9 bases fitting TRBD1. CDR1 SEHNR and CDR2 FQNEAQ come from the germline V gene (reference sequence). CDR3 length: 13 residues. V gave up 6 bases and J gave up 3 bases; unmatched junction bases: 2. The CDR3 reads CASRQGADTEAFF. For the CDR3, the DNA is TGTGCCAGCAGACAGGGGGCGGACACTGAAGCTTTCTTT.

The chain uses TRBV14 and TRBJ2-5; weak D call: TRBD2 (7 bases). The CDR3 contains 15 residues. CDR1 and CDR2 from the germline V gene are SGHDN and FVKESK. V gave up 1 base and J gave up 4 bases, with 13 bases separating them. CDR3 DNA: TGTGCCAGCAGCCAAGTTCGCGGGGGCGGAGAGACCCAGTACTTC. This encodes CASSQVRGGGETQYF.

This clone has just a few counts. The chain uses TRBV2 and TRBJ1-4, with D possibly TRBD1 on 5 matching bases. The CDR3 is 14 amino acids. Germline loops: CDR1 SNHLY, CDR2 FYNNEI. Trimming shortened V by 5 bases and J by 2 bases, and 9 bases separated the two germline ends. The CDR3 sequence: CASSRQSTNEKLFF. The CDR3 DNA sequence: TGTGCCAGCAGTCGACAGAGCACTAATGAAAAACTGTTTTTT.

This sequence joins TRBV30 and TRBJ2-3; TRBD2 might be the D (5 bases). Looked up from germline, CDR1 is GTSNPN and CDR2 is SVGIG (reference sequence). Trimming pared 4 bases from V and 3 bases from J, leaving 20 bases between. The CDR3 is 16 amino acids. The CDR3 is CAWKRGRGVGTDTQYF. The CDR3 DNA reads as TGTGCCTGGAAAAGAGGGAGAGGTGTTGGGACAGATACGCAGTATTTT. Variable domain in full (rest from reference TRBV30 and TRBJ2-3): SQTIHQWPATLVQPVGSPLSLECTVEGTSNPNLYWYRQAAGRGLQLLFYSVGIGQISSEVPQNLSASRPQDRQFILSSKKLLLSDSGFYLCAWKRGRGVGTDTQYFGPGTRLTVL.

The rearrangement links TRBV29-1 to TRBJ1-1; D call uncertain. Germline V lookup: CDR1 SQVTM, CDR2 ANQGSEA. V was cut by 6 bases and J by 0 bases, with 8 bases left in between. CDR3 size: 12 residues. CDR3 loop: CSVTYLNTEAFF. The DNA of the CDR3 is TGCAGCGTAACGTACTTGAACACTGAAGCTTTCTTT. The variable domain in full, completed from reference TRBV29-1 and TRBJ1-1, reads SAVISQKPSRDICQRGTSLTIQCQVDSQVTMMFWYRQQPGQSLTLIATANQGSEATYESGFVIDKFPISRPNLTFSTLTVSNMSPEDSSIYLCSVTYLNTEAFFGQGTRLTVV.